The 25 T cell receptor beta chains listed next were all sequenced from one sample in a study of control samples from healthy donors and cancer patients. TCRdb's copy holds only in-frame clones and misses some; the assay was immunoSEQ multiplex PCR. Here the sample spans 100,000 to 150,000 clones, roughly 87% being singletons. Sequences were obtained from blood. Receptor source: a man aged 18 to 30 in good health.

The chain joins TRBV9 to TRBJ2-7; 7 bases are a match to TRBD2. The CDR3 runs 15 residues. The germline V gene has CDR1 SGDLS and CDR2 YYNGEE. After removal of 0 bases from V and 2 bases from J, the junction contained 5 bases not matched to a gene. In nucleotides, the CDR3 is TGTGCCAGCAGCGTAGAACTAGCGACAACCTACGAGCAGTACTTC. It translates to CASSVELATTYEQYF.

V gene TRBV3-1 (or the pseudogene TRBV3-2) combines with J gene TRBJ2-7, with a weak D call TRBD1 (7 bases). V lost 0 bases to trimming and J lost 7 bases, with 13 bases between them. Germline loops: CDR1 LGHDT, CDR2 YNNKEL (reference sequence). The CDR3 length is 14 residues. This chain's CDR3 is CASSQDWQGGEQYF. The DNA for the CDR3 is TGTGCCAGCAGCCAAGATTGGCAGGGGGGTGAGCAGTACTTC.

This clone was seen a single time. V and J are TRBV6-2 or TRBV6-3 and TRBJ2-5, with a tentative D call TRBD2 (5 bases). The CDR3 covers 16 residues. Germline CDR1 and CDR2: MNHEY and SVGEGT. Trimming shortened V by 0 bases and J by 2 bases, and 13 bases separated the two germline ends. This chain's CDR3 is CASSYSEVRLQETQYF. DNA for the CDR3: TGTGCCAGCAGTTACTCTGAGGTGCGACTACAAGAGACCCAGTACTTC.

The CDR3 sequence: CASSTWALNEKLFF. As DNA, the CDR3 is TGTGCCAGTAGTACCTGGGCCCTTAATGAAAAACTGTTTTTT. The J gene is TRBJ1-4, the V gene TRBV19, with unresolved D. V lost 4 bases and J lost 4, with 10 bases in between. The CDR3 sequence is 14 residues long. Looked up from germline, CDR1 is LNHDA and CDR2 is SQIVND (reference sequence).

This chain uses TRBV19 with TRBJ2-3, with TRBD2 matching 11 bases. This CDR3 has 15 amino acids. CDR1 and CDR2 (germline): LNHDA, SQIVND (reference sequence). V was clipped by 9 bases and J by 4 bases; unmatched bases: 9. The CDR3 region has the DNA TGTGCCAGCAGACTAGCGGGACTGGGATCAGATACGCAGTATTTT. Its protein is CASRLAGLGSDTQYF.

The chain has TRBV6-2 or TRBV6-3 and TRBJ2-7, with 9 bases lining up with TRBD2. Germline values: CDR1 MNHEY, CDR2 SVGEGT. The V and J ends lost 2 bases and 5 bases, in that order; junction bases with no gene match: 7. The CDR3 is 15 residues long. CDR3 amino acids: CASSYGLAGEDEQYF. In DNA, the CDR3 is TGTGCCAGCAGTTACGGGTTAGCGGGAGAGGACGAGCAGTACTTC.

The chain joins TRBV3-1 (or the pseudogene TRBV3-2) to TRBJ1-4, with a tentative D call TRBD1 (6 bases). Trimming took 6 bases from V and 0 from J, leaving 11 bases between them. From germline, CDR1 is LGHDT and CDR2 YNNKEL (reference sequence). The CDR3 loop spans 15 amino acids. The CDR3 is CASSGGSATNEKLFF. CDR3 DNA: TGTGCCAGCAGTGGGGGCTCAGCAACTAATGAAAAACTGTTTTTT.

This rearrangement joins TRBV6-5 to TRBJ1-1, with 7 bases identical to TRBD1. The CDR3 extends over 13 amino acids. The germline gives CDR1 MNHEY, CDR2 SVGAGI. J gave up 5 bases and V 6 bases, and 6 bases lay outside the gene matches. The chain's CDR3 is CASRNRGGTEAFF. CDR3 coding DNA: TGTGCCAGCAGAAACAGGGGCGGGACTGAAGCTTTCTTT.

The chain couples TRBV4-3 to TRBJ2-3, with D maybe TRBD2 (6 bases). Germline assignment: CDR1 LGHNA and CDR2 YSLEER. The CDR3 extends over 14 amino acids. With 0 bases removed from V and 4 bases from J, the gap between germline ends came to 8 bases. CDR3 sequence: CASSQDGSPDTQYF. CDR3 in DNA: TGCGCCAGCAGCCAAGACGGGAGCCCAGATACGCAGTATTTT.

Written as DNA, the CDR3 is TGTGCCAGCAGTAGCCTACAGGGGAGCTCTGGAAACACCATATATTTT. It encodes CASSSLQGSSGNTIYF. The chain has TRBV27 and TRBJ1-3; TRBD1 agrees at 7 bases. The length of the CDR3 is 16 residues. V shed 5 bases and J 0 bases; nucleotides not matched to a gene: 7. Germline CDR1 is MNHEY and CDR2 is SMNVEV (reference sequence).

The chain couples TRBV7-2 to TRBJ1-5, with D unresolved. Trimming pared 5 bases from V and 2 bases from J, leaving 13 bases between. Germline values: CDR1 SGHTA, CDR2 FQGNSA. This CDR3 is 15 amino acids long. CDR3 region: CASSPAPGGNQPQHF. The CDR3, as DNA: TGTGCCAGCAGCCCAGCTCCGGGTGGCAATCAGCCCCAGCATTTT.

This clone came up a few times. The rearrangement links TRBV3-1 (or the pseudogene TRBV3-2) to TRBJ1-6, with TRBD1 matching 7 bases. J lost 16 bases, V lost 0 bases, and 6 bases had no gene match. Germline values: CDR1 LGHDT, CDR2 YNNKEL (reference sequence). The CDR3 spans 13 residues. CDR3 in DNA: TGTGCCAGCAGCCAAGATCGAGAGACAGGGCTCCACTTT. Protein sequence: CASSQDRETGLHF.

The chain is built from TRBV3-1 (or the pseudogene TRBV3-2) and TRBJ1-1; D call uncertain. V was cut by 4 bases and J by 4 bases, with 10 bases left in between. The CDR3 is made up of 13 amino acids. CDR1 and CDR2 from the germline V gene are LGHDT and YNNKEL (reference sequence). The CDR3 reads CASSPHYVTEAFF. Written as DNA, the CDR3 is TGTGCCAGCAGCCCCCATTACGTCACTGAAGCTTTCTTT.

The J gene is TRBJ2-1, the V gene TRBV7-2; no reliable D call. V shed 3 bases and J shed 0 bases, with 9 bases lying between them. The CDR3 length is 15 residues. The germline V gene has CDR1 SGHTA and CDR2 FQGNSA. The CDR3 nucleotides read TGTGCCAGCAGCTTGGATTCCAGCTCCTACAATGAGCAGTTCTTC. Residues: CASSLDSSSYNEQFF.

The rearrangement joins TRBV5-1 to TRBJ2-3; 7 bases are shared with TRBD2. The length of the CDR3 is 15 residues. The V segment lost 4 bases and the J segment 1 base; nucleotides outside the gene matches: 6. Germline V lookup: CDR1 SGHRS, CDR2 YFSETQ. In DNA, the CDR3 is TGCGCCAGCAGCCCTCTTGCGGGAGGCACAGATACGCAGTATTTT. Translated, it gives CASSPLAGGTDTQYF.

This clone was picked up many times. This sequence joins TRBV10-1 and TRBJ2-7, with a possible D match to TRBD2 (5 bases). Per the germline V gene, CDR1 is WNHNN and CDR2 is SYGVQD (reference sequence). This CDR3 is built from 12 residues. Deletions cut 6 bases from V and 6 bases from J, with 12 bases between. The CDR3 DNA sequence: TGCGCCAGCAGCCCGGACGGGGTCGAGCAGTACTTC. The encoded protein is CASSPDGVEQYF.

The chain uses TRBV28 and TRBJ1-2, with TRBD1 matching 8 bases. Germline V gene data show CDR1 as MDHEN and CDR2 as SYDVKM. J was trimmed by 8 bases and V by 10 bases; bases with no gene match: 9. The CDR3 has 12 residues. The CDR3 spells CANGAGGLGYTF. The DNA for the CDR3 is TGTGCCAACGGGGCAGGGGGCCTCGGCTACACCTTC.

This clone was found a few times. The chain joins TRBV7-2 to TRBJ2-4; D is unclear. From germline, CDR1 is SGHTA and CDR2 FQGNSA. The CDR3 spans 15 residues. V shed 3 bases and J shed 5 bases, with 14 bases lying between them. The CDR3, as DNA: TGTGCCAGCAGCTTCAGGTCCGGTGAGGAAAACATTCAGTACTTC. This encodes CASSFRSGEENIQYF.

CDR3 in amino acids: CASSPSSTDTQYF. For the CDR3, the DNA is TGTGCCAGCTCACCGAGTAGCACAGATACGCAGTATTTT. The rearrangement uses TRBV18 and TRBJ2-3; no definite D call. In germline, CDR1 is KGHSH, CDR2 LQKENI. The CDR3 contains 13 residues. V was pared by 3 bases and J by 0 bases, with 4 bases between.

This chain joins TRBV6-4 and TRBJ2-1; 10 nucleotides agree with TRBD2. The V segment lost 3 bases and the J segment 6 bases; nucleotides outside the gene matches: 5. CDR1 and CDR2 (germline): MRHNA, SNTAGT. The CDR3 contains 15 residues. The CDR3 here is CASSDQREGSNEQFF. The CDR3 DNA reads TGTGCCAGCAGTGATCAGCGGGAGGGCTCCAATGAGCAGTTCTTC.

This chain connects TRBV18 to TRBJ1-2, with TRBD1 as a possible D gene (5 bases). The CDR3 has 14 residues. Germline CDR1 is KGHSH and CDR2 is LQKENI. Trimming pared 2 bases from V and 6 bases from J, leaving 13 bases between. CDR3 loop: CASSPIPGANGYTF. The CDR3 region has the DNA TGTGCCAGCTCACCAATCCCCGGGGCTAATGGCTACACCTTC.

The CDR3 DNA reads as TGTGCCAGCAGCCTCCGAGTAGGGGAAGAGACCCAGTACTTC. Protein: CASSLRVGEETQYF. The V gene is TRBV9, the J gene TRBJ2-5, with a possible D match to TRBD1 (5 bases). Germline V gene data show CDR1 as SGDLS and CDR2 as YYNGEE. The CDR3 is 14 amino acids. Trimming cost V 4 bases and J 3 bases, with 13 bases left between them.

This chain uses TRBV28 with TRBJ1-2; 8 bases fit TRBD1. The CDR3 runs to 15 residues. Germline V gene lookup returns CDR1 MDHEN and CDR2 SYDVKM. V shed 7 bases and J 6 bases; nucleotides not matched to a gene: 13. In DNA form, the CDR3 reads TGTGCCAGCATCTCCCCCGGGACAGGAGGAAATGGCTACACCTTC. Translated, it gives CASISPGTGGNGYTF.

V usage is TRBV15 and J usage is TRBJ1-2, with 11 bases that match TRBD1. The V segment lost 0 bases and the J segment 4 bases; nucleotides outside the gene matches: 4. The germline V gene has CDR1 LNHNV and CDR2 YYDKDF (reference sequence). CDR3 length equals 16 residues. CDR3 bases: TGTGCCACCAGCAGAGATTGGACAGGGGGCCTCTATGGCTACACCTTC. As protein: CATSRDWTGGLYGYTF.

V is TRBV7-2 and J is TRBJ1-2; D is unclear. Germline V gene lookup returns CDR1 SGHTA and CDR2 FQGNSA. V was pared by 5 bases and J by 5 bases, with 12 bases between. The length of the CDR3 is 13 residues. DNA of the CDR3: TGTGCCAGCAGCCGTTTTGATGATTATGGCTACACCTTC. It encodes CASSRFDDYGYTF.